This T cell receptor (beta chain) derives from a study of cytomegalovirus exposure and HLA in healthy donors. V gave up 6 bases and J gave up 5 bases; unmatched junction bases: 13. The CDR3 totals 16 residues. Germline CDR1 KGHSH, CDR2 LQKENI. The PCR employed 60 Vbeta primers together with 13 Jbeta primers. Using immunoSEQ multiplex PCR, the repertoire was profiled, and TCRdb retains in-frame clones only, with some absent. The sample has over 85,000 clones; around 78% are singletons. Study-wide results and limits: In vitro experiments confirmed that three CMV-associated chains were specific for CMV antigens. Excluded: some indistinguishable V segments such as TRBV6-2 and TRBV6-3. Later analysis demonstrated an association between a missense DCLRE1C variant and TCR beta V- and J-gene trimming. Researchers catalogued roughly 170 TCR beta chains as cytomegalovirus-associated.

Concerning this clone: No antigen is known for it.

Material: PBMCs. This clonotype was obtained from a man aged 40-55 years in good health and CMV-seronegative. The rearrangement joins TRBV18 to TRBJ2-5, with TRBD1 matching over 9 bases. This CDR3 is CASSLAQTGGLETQYF. The CDR3 DNA reads as TGTGCCAGCTCCTTGGCCCAGACAGGGGGTCTGGAGACCCAGTACTTC.